The clone carrying this TCR beta chain has at least ten counts. The antigen is not known. The authors took PBMCs from 9.5 to 10 ml fresh peripheral blood. Amplified regions were TCR beta CDR3 sequences from RNA transcripts. HTBI primers were the set used in a first-round RT-PCR of the TCR CDR3. Using its own MiXCR run on the multiplex PCR reads, TCRdb lists one record per CDR3 protein. Here the sample spans around 190,000 distinct CDR3 sequences, about 17% being singletons. The sample is drawn from a study of T cells in Graves' hyperthyroidism and ophthalmopathy. General study findings and limits: Researchers found most expanded thyroid clonotypes above 0.001 in blood as well.

Sequencing was done on a sample of blood. The sequence derives from a woman in her 50s with Graves' hyperthyroidism.

The CDR3 protein is CASSPHREQFF. The CDR3 bases are TGTGCCAGCAGTCCCCACAGGGAGCAGTTCTTC. This chain connects TRBV12-3 or TRBV12-4 to TRBJ2-1; TRBD1 is a possible D gene (5 bases). The V end lost 5 bases, the J end lost 10 bases, and 9 bases lay between the germline ends. The CDR3 runs 11 residues.